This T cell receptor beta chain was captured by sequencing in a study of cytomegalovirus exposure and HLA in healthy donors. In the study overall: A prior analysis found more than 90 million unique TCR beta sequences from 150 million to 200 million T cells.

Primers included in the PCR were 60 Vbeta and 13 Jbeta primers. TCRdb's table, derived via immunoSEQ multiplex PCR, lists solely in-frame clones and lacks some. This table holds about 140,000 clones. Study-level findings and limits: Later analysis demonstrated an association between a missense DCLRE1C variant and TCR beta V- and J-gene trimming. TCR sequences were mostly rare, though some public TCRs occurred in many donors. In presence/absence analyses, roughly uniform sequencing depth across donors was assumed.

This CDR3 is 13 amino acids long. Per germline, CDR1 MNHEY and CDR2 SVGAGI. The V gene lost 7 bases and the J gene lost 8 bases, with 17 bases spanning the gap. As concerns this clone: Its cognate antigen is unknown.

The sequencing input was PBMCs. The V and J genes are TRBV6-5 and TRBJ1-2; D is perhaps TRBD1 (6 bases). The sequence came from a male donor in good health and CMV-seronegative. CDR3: CASIGPLGGGYTF. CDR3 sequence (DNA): TGTGCCAGCATCGGGCCCTTAGGGGGAGGCTACACCTTC.